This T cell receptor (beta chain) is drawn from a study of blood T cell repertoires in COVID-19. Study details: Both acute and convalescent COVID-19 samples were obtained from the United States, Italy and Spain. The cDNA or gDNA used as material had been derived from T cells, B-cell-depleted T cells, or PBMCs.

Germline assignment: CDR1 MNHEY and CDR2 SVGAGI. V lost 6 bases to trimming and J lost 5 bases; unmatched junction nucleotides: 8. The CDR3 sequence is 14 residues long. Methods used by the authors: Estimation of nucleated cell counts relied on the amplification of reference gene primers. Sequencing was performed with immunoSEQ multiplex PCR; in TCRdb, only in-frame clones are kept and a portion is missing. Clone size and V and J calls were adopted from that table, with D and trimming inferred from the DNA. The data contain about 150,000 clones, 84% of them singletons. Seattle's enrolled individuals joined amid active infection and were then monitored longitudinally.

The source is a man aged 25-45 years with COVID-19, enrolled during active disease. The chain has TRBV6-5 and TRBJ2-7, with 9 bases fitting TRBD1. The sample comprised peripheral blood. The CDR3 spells CASRWDRDSDEQYF. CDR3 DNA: TGTGCCAGCAGGTGGGACAGGGATAGCGACGAGCAGTACTTC.